This TCR beta chain was recovered during a study of cytomegalovirus exposure and HLA in healthy donors. For the study at large: The roughly 110 validation repertoires were reported in a later analysis to have been generated on the same platform as the approximately 700 first-cohort repertoires. Findings and caveats of the study: It was reportedly the case that the classifier diagnosed cytomegalovirus status with high specificity and sensitivity. Listed as cytomegalovirus-associated were 150 or so TCR beta chains.

Sequencing was performed with immunoSEQ multiplex PCR; in TCRdb, only in-frame clones are kept and a portion is missing. The sample yields under 400,000 clones, 80% to 90% seen once. CDR1 is MGHDK, CDR2 SYGVNS, per germline. The CDR3 numbers 14 amino acids, ends counted. A remark on this clone: Its antigen is undetermined. The DNA is left out, because the CDR3 cannot be placed on it with certainty; the CDR3 is given as TCRdb lists it.

This receptor was taken from a woman between 18 and 30 years old in good health and CMV-seronegative. Sequenced sample: PBMCs. The chain couples TRBV25-1 to TRBJ1-1. The CDR3 loop reads CASSSGDSNTEAFF.